This T cell receptor (beta chain) was captured in a study of kidney transplant recipient with SARS-CoV-2 infection. TCRdb passed the reads through MiXCR, listing each CDR3 protein once. The sample carries 250,000 or so distinct CDR3 sequences, less than 35% recorded once. This clonotype was seen at least ten times. The CDR3 is made up of 14 amino acids. The V gene lost 3 bases and the J gene lost 4 bases, with 13 bases spanning the gap. The germline gives CDR1 SGHRS, CDR2 YFSETQ. The TCR comes from a young adult male patient who had COVID-19 and was a kidney transplant recipient. Some of the T cells may derive from the graft donor. The chain joins TRBV5-1 to TRBJ1-2; D possibly corresponds to TRBD1 (5 bases). This sample comprised a blood sample, obtained at baseline and on day 111 from a kidney transplant recipient. CDR3 sequence reads: CASSSLGESYGYTF. The CDR3 nucleotides read TGCGCCAGCAGCTCATTAGGGGAGAGCTATGGCTACACCTTC. The whole variable domain, filled in from reference TRBV5-1 and TRBJ1-2, reads KAGVTQTPRYLIKTRGQQVTLSCSPISGHRSVSWYQQTPGQGLQFLFEYFSETQRNKGNFPGRFSGRQFSNSRSEMNVSTLELGDSALYLCASSSLGESYGYTFGSGTRLTVV.